The rows below give T cell receptor beta chains drawn from one sample of a study of T cells in Graves' hyperthyroidism and ophthalmopathy. TCRdb reprocessed the multiplex PCR reads via MiXCR and lists one record per CDR3 protein. The table records 700,000 or so distinct CDR3 sequences, about 16% of them present only once. The sequenced sample consisted of blood. The receptors derive from a man in his late teens or twenties with Graves' hyperthyroidism. The conserved cysteine and the conserved F or W are not part of the CDR3 here. D genes are given only for firm matches.

d_call	v_call	cdr3_aa
TRBD1	TRBV28	ASSLTDRATEAF
TRBD2	TRBV6-1	ASSPLSGPNTGELF
.	TRBV2	ASRNRGQVPDTQY
.	TRBV9	ASSPPGLSSGNTIY
.	TRBV2	ASWGTYTDTQY
.	TRBV4-1	ASSVGQAKNIQY
TRBD2	TRBV18	ASSPQRENIQY
.	TRBV20-1	SARRYSGANVLT
TRBD2	TRBV12-3/TRBV12-4	ASSPRVGRARETQY
TRBD2	TRBV3-1	ASSLGTSGELEQY
TRBD2	TRBV5-1	ASRDLRESTGELF
TRBD1	TRBV5-8	ASSLTGEGGNEQF
.	TRBV27	ASSLLEGEQF
TRBD1	TRBV27	ASSTQGVVETQY
.	TRBV18	ASSPLAATNTGELF
TRBD2	TRBV6-1	ASSVLGTSGYNEQF
.	TRBV25-1	ASSEFGPLGQI
.	TRBV9	ASSVGGVKETQY
.	TRBV3-1	ASSQVQDEQF
.	TRBV6-1	ASSEGVSRNTGELF
.	TRBV11-1	ASSSSMGTQY
TRBD1	TRBV2	ASSVRDSITNTQY
.	TRBV11-3	ASSPRVISGYEQY
.	TRBV20-1	SARAIGNRETQY
TRBD1	TRBV29-1	SVFKGQPNTEAF
.	TRBV28	ASRVGGGGELF
.	TRBV19	ASGRPQSTDTQY
.	TRBV7-9	ASSEGYGYT
.	TRBV29-1	SVRDGKNTEAF
.	TRBV6-2/TRBV6-3	ASSYTVQETQY
.	TRBV20-1	SARDVYAAGPHEQY